The clone carrying this TCR beta chain was seen just once. Its antigen remains unidentified. This sample was included in a study of human T cells and chemical hapten exposure. For the study at large: Slight differences in pooled library volume were the main source of varying TCR yields across samples. Study-level findings and limits: Expanded TCR counts at PT1 were positively correlated with the patch test score. Expanded TCRs created a significantly greater count of big CDR3 similarity clusters than controls did.

TCRdb recomputed calls from the RACE reads with MiXCR, one row per CDR3 protein. This table has about 260,000 distinct CDR3 sequences, around 9.3% appearing once. Time point meaning: pre-sensitization, week 0. Sample treatment: therapeutic diphenylcyclopropenone sensitization with weekly scalp DPC. The V gene's germline CDR1 is MNHEY and CDR2 SVGAGI. The V and J ends lost 2 bases and 2 bases, in that order; junction bases with no gene match: 7. The CDR3 has 16 residues. The specimen was whole blood, collected in connection with sensitization to the hapten diphenylcyclopropenone (DPC). The chain joins TRBV6-5 to TRBJ2-7, with 9 bases aligning to TRBD1. This receptor was taken from a woman between 40 and 55 years old with alopecia areata. Some clones in this sample may be carry-over from other donors' samples. CDR3 sequence reads: CASSYGATGGPYEQYF. CDR3 DNA sequence: TGTGCCAGCAGTTACGGGGCTACAGGGGGCCCCTACGAGCAGTACTTC.